The 26 T cell receptor beta chains in this list originate from one sample, sequenced in a study of human T cells and chemical hapten exposure. Each CDR3 protein gets one entry after TCRdb re-called the RACE reads with MiXCR. Among under 130,000 distinct CDR3 sequences, approximately 11% were seen once, and the ten largest hold roughly 3.3%. Specified time point: patch test 1, 2 weeks after DPC sensitization. Indicated treatment: therapeutic diphenylcyclopropenone sensitization with weekly scalp DPC. The sample in question was whole blood, obtained in connection with sensitization to the hapten diphenylcyclopropenone (DPC). These receptor sequences come from a woman aged 35 to 49 with alopecia areata. Some clones in this sample may be carry-over from other donors' samples.

This clonotype has at least ten counts. The chain has TRBV14 and TRBJ1-2, with D perhaps TRBD1 (6 bases). The CDR3 length is 15 residues. CDR1 and CDR2 (germline): SGHDN, FVKESK. The germline V and J ends were trimmed by 3 bases and 4 bases, with 15 bases remaining between them. Here the CDR3 reads CASSQGQGRSYGYTF. CDR3 nucleotides: TGTGCCAGCAGCCAGGGCCAGGGGCGATCCTATGGCTACACCTTC.

The chain links TRBV27 to TRBJ2-2; 8 nucleotides agree with TRBD2. Trimming at V came to 6 bases and at J to 4 bases, leaving 4 bases not matched to a gene. The CDR3 totals 14 residues. Germline CDR1 reads MNHEY; CDR2 reads SMNVEV (reference sequence). The CDR3 spells CASSPGGLTGELFF. The CDR3 DNA reads as TGTGCCAGCAGCCCGGGGGGGCTCACCGGGGAGCTGTTTTTT.

This clonotype was recorded many times. V and J are TRBV27 and TRBJ2-3, with 8 bases that match TRBD2. Germline CDR1 MNHEY, CDR2 SMNVEV (reference sequence). The CDR3 loop spans 13 amino acids. Unmatched junction bases numbered 2, after V lost 3 bases and J lost 6 bases. The CDR3 reads CASSFRLADTQYF. For the CDR3, the DNA is TGTGCCAGCAGTTTCAGACTAGCGGATACGCAGTATTTT.

This clonotype has only a few counts. The chain carries TRBV30 and TRBJ1-1; the D gene is possibly TRBD1 (5 bases). V lost 4 bases, J lost 4 bases, and 10 bases lay in between. There are 12 residues in the CDR3. CDR1 is GTSNPN, CDR2 SVGIG, per germline (reference sequence). The CDR3 DNA sequence: TGTGCCTGGATGGCAGGGATCACTGAAGCTTTCTTT. Protein: CAWMAGITEAFF.

This clonotype has more than one count but fewer than ten. The chain employs TRBV4-2 and TRBJ2-7, with TRBD2 identical over 9 bases. Germline V gives CDR1 LGHNA, CDR2 YNFKEQ. Trimming at V came to 0 bases and at J to 0 bases, leaving 9 bases not matched to a gene. The length of the CDR3 is 18 residues. Here the CDR3 DNA reads TGTGCCAGCAGCCAAGAGCCCCCGACTAGCGGTAGCTCCTACGAGCAGTACTTC. This translates into CASSQEPPTSGSSYEQYF.

This clonotype was detected only a few times. The CDR3, as DNA: TGTGCCAGCAGCCACCTCAGGGGTGATACGCAGTATTTT. Translated, it gives CASSHLRGDTQYF. This chain uses TRBV4-2 with TRBJ2-3; D is perhaps TRBD1 (6 bases). CDR1 LGHNA and CDR2 YNFKEQ come from the germline V gene. Trimming took 3 bases from V and 6 from J, leaving 10 bases between them. There are 13 residues in the CDR3.

This clonotype was detected ten times or more. The chain recombines TRBV7-8 with TRBJ1-5, with 7 bases matching TRBD1. The CDR3 spans 14 residues. Germline V gene lookup returns CDR1 SGHVS and CDR2 FQNEAQ. With V trimmed by 5 bases and J by 1 base, 2 bases remained unmatched. The DNA for the CDR3 is TGTGCCAGCAGCCTACAGGGGAGCAATCAGCCCCAGCATTTT. Protein: CASSLQGSNQPQHF.

This clonotype was seen repeatedly, ten times or more. This rearrangement joins TRBV7-2 to TRBJ2-5; 15 bases match TRBD2. This CDR3 has 17 amino acids. CDR1 is SGHTA, CDR2 FQGNSA, per germline. V lost 0 bases and J lost 4; bases outside the gene matches: 3. CDR3 DNA: TGTGCCAGCAGCTTAGCCGGGACTAGCGGGAGGCGAGAGACCCAGTACTTC. The encoded protein is CASSLAGTSGRRETQYF.

This clonotype came up many times. This chain links TRBV19 with TRBJ2-5; the D gene is possibly TRBD2 (7 bases). The V end lost 3 bases, the J end lost 5 bases, and 13 bases lay between the germline ends. The CDR3 runs to 14 residues. The germline V gene encodes CDR1 LNHDA and CDR2 SQIVND (reference sequence). The CDR3 loop reads CASSIPGRGETQYF. CDR3 in DNA: TGTGCCAGTAGTATTCCGGGGAGGGGGGAGACCCAGTACTTC.

This clonotype was detected only a few times. V is TRBV28 and J is TRBJ1-2, with a weak D call TRBD1 (5 bases). V lost 3 bases, J lost 1 base, and 15 bases lay in between. Germline CDR1 is MDHEN and CDR2 is SYDVKM. This CDR3 spans 16 amino acids. CDR3 protein: CASSLPPGSYNYGYTF. The CDR3 DNA follows: TGTGCCAGCAGTTTGCCCCCAGGGTCGTATAACTATGGCTACACCTTC.

This clonotype has a count of ten or more. The chain combines TRBV6-5 with TRBJ2-7; D possibly matches TRBD1 or TRBD2 (5 bases each). This CDR3 region has 14 residues. CDR1 and CDR2 from the germline V gene are MNHEY and SVGAGI. With 7 bases removed from V and 0 bases from J, the gap between germline ends came to 13 bases. The CDR3 loop reads CASKTGTDSYEQYF. CDR3 bases: TGTGCCAGCAAAACCGGGACCGACTCCTACGAGCAGTACTTC.

The rearrangement uses TRBV6-2 or TRBV6-3 and TRBJ2-1, with D unresolved. This CDR3 comprises 13 residues. The germline V gene has CDR1 MNHEY and CDR2 SVGEGT. Trimming left V 1 base short and J 6 bases short, with 7 bases between. CDR3 in amino acids: CASSYWGVNEQFF. CDR3 in DNA: TGTGCCAGCAGTTACTGGGGTGTCAATGAGCAGTTCTTC.

The V gene is TRBV18, the J gene TRBJ1-1; D possibly corresponds to TRBD1 (6 bases). V lost 4 bases, J lost 4 bases, and 19 bases lay in between. The CDR3 spans 16 residues. CDR1 is KGHSH, CDR2 LQKENI, per germline. The CDR3 sequence: CASSLLPAGEGTEAFF. The CDR3, as DNA: TGTGCCAGCTCACTTCTACCGGCAGGGGAGGGCACTGAAGCTTTCTTT.

This clonotype has a handful of counts. The gene calls are TRBV28 and TRBJ1-6, with no clear D. Germline V gene sequence: CDR1 MDHEN, CDR2 SYDVKM. Between the trimmed V and J ends, which lost 6 bases and 4 bases, there was a span of 4 bases. The CDR3 covers 12 residues. The CDR3 sequence is CASRLYNSPLHF. DNA of the CDR3: TGTGCCAGCAGATTGTATAATTCACCCCTCCACTTT. Based on the CDR3 plus reference TRBV28 and TRBJ1-6, the full variable domain is DVKVTQSSRYLVKRTGEKVFLECVQDMDHENMFWYRQDPGLGLRLIYFSYDVKMKEKGDIPEGYSVSREKKERFSLILESASTNQTSMYLCASRLYNSPLHFGNGTRLTVT.

Many counts were recorded for this clonotype. V gene TRBV11-2 combines with J gene TRBJ2-6; D gene unclear. Trimming stripped 5 bases from V and 0 bases from J, with 14 bases between. Germline values: CDR1 SGHAT, CDR2 FQNNGV. This CDR3 region has 17 residues. CDR3 nucleotide sequence: TGTGCCAGCAGCCCCACCTCCTTGATCTCTGGGGCCAACGTCCTGACTTTC. As protein: CASSPTSLISGANVLTF.

Ten or more counts support this clonotype. The rearrangement joins TRBV7-2 to TRBJ2-1, with D maybe TRBD2 (5 bases). V dropped 0 bases and J dropped 7 bases, with 13 bases sitting between them. Germline V CDR1 and CDR2: SGHTA, FQGNSA. The CDR3 consists of 15 residues. DNA for the CDR3: TGTGCCAGCAGCTTAGCCCCAGCGGCTAGGAATGAGCAGTTCTTC. Translated, it gives CASSLAPAARNEQFF.

The chain employs TRBV7-2 and TRBJ2-5, with D possibly called TRBD1 or TRBD2 (6 bases each). Trimming cost V 0 bases and J 5 bases, with 13 bases left between them. Germline CDR1 SGHTA, CDR2 FQGNSA. There are 15 residues in the CDR3. The CDR3 coding sequence is TGTGCCAGCAGCTTAGCAAGGGGGGAATGGGAGACCCAGTACTTC. Encoded protein: CASSLARGEWETQYF.

There are many counts of this clonotype. This chain connects TRBV20-1 to TRBJ1-2; D unresolved. CDR3 length: 15 amino acids. The germline V gene encodes CDR1 DFQATT and CDR2 SNEGSKA (reference sequence). V lost 3 bases and J 0 bases, leaving 14 bases between the germline ends. The CDR3 bases are TGCAGTGCTAGCAAGCGCCTTCCCGCTAACTATGGCTACACCTTC. It codes for CSASKRLPANYGYTF.

This clonotype has only a few counts. The chain recombines TRBV27 with TRBJ1-1, with TRBD1 identical over 8 bases. The CDR3 has 15 amino acids. V was clipped by 4 bases and J by 4 bases; unmatched bases: 8. CDR1 and CDR2 from the germline V gene are MNHEY and SMNVEV (reference sequence). The CDR3 nucleotides read TGTGCCAGCAGTTCCCCCGGACAGGGTTCCACTGAAGCTTTCTTT. It yields the protein CASSSPGQGSTEAFF.

This clonotype was seen repeatedly, ten times or more. This sequence joins TRBV11-2 and TRBJ1-1, with 9 bases fitting TRBD1. The germline V gene encodes CDR1 SGHAT and CDR2 FQNNGV. J gave up 11 bases and V 2 bases, and 9 bases lay outside the gene matches. The CDR3 length is 14 residues. In DNA form, the CDR3 reads TGTGCCAGCAGCTTAACGGACAGGGGCTCTTTGGCTTTCTTT. Translated, it gives CASSLTDRGSLAFF.

Details on this clonotype: The junction departs from germline at one end; a sequencing error may be responsible. The V call is TRBV7-2, the J call TRBJ1-2; the D is unclear. The CDR3 extends over 14 amino acids. CDR1 and CDR2 from the germline V gene are SGHTA and FQGNSA. Here the CDR3 reads CASSLDDGPTWNTF. The CDR3 DNA follows: TGTGCCAGCAGTTTAGACGACGGACCTACGTGGAACACCTTC.

This clonotype was counted a few times. One end of the junction varies from germline; a read error may be responsible. The J gene is TRBJ2-3, the V gene TRBV3-1; TRBD2 matches 8 bases. Germline V gene data show CDR1 as LGHDT and CDR2 as YNNKEL (reference sequence). This CDR3 is built from 15 residues. CDR3: CASSPQRGSRDTQYF. The CDR3 nucleotides are TGTGCCAGCAGCCCCCAGCGGGGGAGCAGAGATACGCAGTATTTT.

The chain has TRBV30 and TRBJ1-2; D gene unclear. V was pared by 3 bases and J by 1 base, with 9 bases between. CDR3 length equals 13 residues. Germline V gene sequence: CDR1 GTSNPN, CDR2 SVGIG (reference sequence). CDR3 DNA: TGTGCCTGGAGGGGCGCGGTTAACTATGGCTACACCTTC. Its protein product is CAWRGAVNYGYTF.

As regards this clonotype: This may arise from a read error, as a much more abundant clone is one base away. J is TRBJ1-2 and V is TRBV29-1; TRBD1 matches at 9 bases. The CDR3 runs to 12 residues. Germline CDR1 SQVTM, CDR2 ANQGSEA. CDR3: CSVWDRADGFTF. CDR3 DNA: TGCAGCGTTTGGGACAGGGCCGATGGCTTCACCTTC.

As to this clonotype: A read error may be the cause here, since a much bigger clone is one base away. The rearrangement uses TRBV2 and TRBJ1-5; the match to TRBD1 covers 9 bases. Per germline, CDR1 SNHLY and CDR2 FYNNEI. This CDR3 is built from 14 residues. CDR3 in amino acids: CAGSGGQGNQPQHF. As DNA, the CDR3 is TGTGCCGGCAGCGGGGGACAGGGAAATCAGCCCCAGCATTTT.

The chain couples TRBV6-2 or TRBV6-3 to TRBJ2-1; possibly TRBD2 for D (5 bases). This CDR3 has 15 amino acids. V lost 5 bases and J lost 3, with 14 bases in between. The germline V gene has CDR1 MNHEY and CDR2 SVGEGT. The CDR3: CASSPLGGLYNEQFF. CDR3 sequence (DNA): TGTGCCAGCAGTCCCCTCGGCGGGCTCTACAATGAGCAGTTCTTC.